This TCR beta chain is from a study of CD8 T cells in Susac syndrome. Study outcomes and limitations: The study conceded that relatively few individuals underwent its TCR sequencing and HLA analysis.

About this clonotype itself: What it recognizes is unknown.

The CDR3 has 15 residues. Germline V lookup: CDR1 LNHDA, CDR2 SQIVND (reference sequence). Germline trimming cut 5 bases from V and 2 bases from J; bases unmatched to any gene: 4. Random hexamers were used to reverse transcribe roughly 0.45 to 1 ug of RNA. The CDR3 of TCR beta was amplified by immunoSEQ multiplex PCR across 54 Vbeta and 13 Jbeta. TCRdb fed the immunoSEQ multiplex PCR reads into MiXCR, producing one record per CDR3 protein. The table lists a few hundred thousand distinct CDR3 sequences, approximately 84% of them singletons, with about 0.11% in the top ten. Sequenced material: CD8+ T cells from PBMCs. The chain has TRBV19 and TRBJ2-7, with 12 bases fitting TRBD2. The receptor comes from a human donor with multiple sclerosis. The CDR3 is CASSYRTSGTYEQYF. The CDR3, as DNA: TGTGCCAGTAGTTATCGGACTAGCGGGACCTACGAGCAGTACTTC. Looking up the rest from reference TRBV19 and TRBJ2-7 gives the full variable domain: DGGITQSPKYLFRKEGQNVTLSCEQNLNHDAMYWYRQDPGQGLRLIYYSQIVNDFQKGDIAEGYSVSREKKESFPLTVTSAQKNPTAFYLCASSYRTSGTYEQYFGPGTRLTVT.